This is a list of T cell receptor beta chains from one sample in a study of T cells in Graves' hyperthyroidism and ophthalmopathy. TCRdb processed the multiplex PCR reads anew with MiXCR; each CDR3 protein has one entry. The repertoire has a few hundred thousand distinct CDR3 sequences, over 15% of them found once; the top ten carry 3.7%. Input material: blood. The source of these receptors is a woman aged 18-35 years with Graves' hyperthyroidism. The CDR3 runs from the conserved cysteine through the conserved F or W. The order of the fields is CDR3 DNA, CDR3 protein, D gene, V gene, clone size, J gene, CDR3 length. D genes are given only for firm matches. The size entry is marked missing in some rows and otherwise reads once, few, many or a size class.

DNA: TGTGCCAGCAGCGTAGGACAGGGCAGTCCCCAAGAGACCCAGTACTTC
CDR3: CASSVGQGSPQETQYF
D: TRBD1
V: TRBV9
size: many
J: TRBJ2-5
length: 16

DNA: TGTGCCAGCAGCCAGACCAGGGTTGAAGCTTTCTTT
CDR3: CASSQTRVEAFF
D: -
V: TRBV3-1
size: -
J: TRBJ1-1
length: 12

DNA: TGTGCCAGCAACCTCGGGGACCGTAATTCACCCCTCCACTTT
CDR3: CASNLGDRNSPLHF
D: -
V: TRBV12-3/TRBV12-4
size: many
J: TRBJ1-6
length: 14

DNA: TGTGCCAGCAGCCCGGACACCCCCAATCAGCCCCAGCATTTT
CDR3: CASSPDTPNQPQHF
D: -
V: TRBV11-2
size: many
J: TRBJ1-5
length: 14

DNA: TGTGCCAGCAGCTTAGTAAGAGTCTCTACCCTCTACGAGCAGTACTTC
CDR3: CASSLVRVSTLYEQYF
D: -
V: TRBV11-3
size: many
J: TRBJ2-7
length: 16

DNA: TGTGCCAGCAGCCGTGGTTCAGGGTCTGGGGCCAACGTCCTGACTTTC
CDR3: CASSRGSGSGANVLTF
D: -
V: TRBV3-1
size: -
J: TRBJ2-6
length: 16

DNA: TGTGCCAGCAGCCCTACAGGACAGCTTAAAGGAGCTTTCTTT
CDR3: CASSPTGQLKGAFF
D: -
V: TRBV9
size: many
J: TRBJ1-1
length: 14

DNA: TGTGCCAGCAGTGAAATACATAGCTCTGGGGCCAACGTCCTGACTTTC
CDR3: CASSEIHSSGANVLTF
D: -
V: TRBV6-1
size: many
J: TRBJ2-6
length: 16

DNA: TGTGCCATCCGTAGCCTTACTAGCGGGGTCGAGCAGTACTTC
CDR3: CAIRSLTSGVEQYF
D: TRBD2
V: TRBV5-6
size: -
J: TRBJ2-7
length: 14

DNA: TGTGCCAGCAGTTACTCCCGGACAGCCAGCTCCTACTTC
CDR3: CASSYSRTASSYF
D: -
V: TRBV6-2/TRBV6-3
size: many
J: TRBJ2-7
length: 13

DNA: TGTGCCAGCAGTCCGACGAACACTTATGGCTACACCTTC
CDR3: CASSPTNTYGYTF
D: -
V: TRBV12-3/TRBV12-4
size: many
J: TRBJ1-2
length: 13

DNA: TGTGCCAGCAGTTTAGGACACCTCCGGGGCTATGGCTACACCTTC
CDR3: CASSLGHLRGYGYTF
D: -
V: TRBV12-3/TRBV12-4
size: many
J: TRBJ1-2
length: 15

DNA: TGTGCCAGCAGTTACTCTCCTAAACCCACTGAAGCTTTCTTT
CDR3: CASSYSPKPTEAFF
D: -
V: TRBV6-5
size: -
J: TRBJ1-1
length: 14

DNA: TGTGCCAGCCAAGGCCACAGGGATTCACCCCTCCACTTT
CDR3: CASQGHRDSPLHF
D: -
V: TRBV6-1
size: many
J: TRBJ1-6
length: 13

DNA: TGTGCCAGCCGCACAGCCTCCCTCTCTGGGGCCAACGTCCTGACTTTC
CDR3: CASRTASLSGANVLTF
D: -
V: TRBV6-5
size: many
J: TRBJ2-6
length: 16

DNA: TGTGCCAGCAGTGAAGGGACAGGAGGGATTCCCCAGCATTTT
CDR3: CASSEGTGGIPQHF
D: TRBD1
V: TRBV6-1
size: -
J: TRBJ1-5
length: 14

DNA: TGTGCCAGCAGTTACATAACCCCGAACACCGGGGAGCTGTTTTTT
CDR3: CASSYITPNTGELFF
D: -
V: TRBV6-5
size: -
J: TRBJ2-2
length: 15

DNA: TGTGCCAGCGCAGTCAGACACAGGGGCAGCACTGAAGCTTTCTTT
CDR3: CASAVRHRGSTEAFF
D: TRBD1
V: TRBV28
size: -
J: TRBJ1-1
length: 15

DNA: TGTGCCAGCTGCTTAGGGGTCGGCAATCAGCCCCAGCATTTT
CDR3: CASCLGVGNQPQHF
D: -
V: TRBV7-2
size: -
J: TRBJ1-5
length: 14

DNA: TGTGCCAGCAGCGGTCCGGTACAGGACTACGATCAGTACTTC
CDR3: CASSGPVQDYDQYF
D: -
V: TRBV7-9
size: -
J: TRBJ2-7
length: 14

DNA: TGTGCCAGCAGCTCCTTGACAGACTCCTACGAGCAGTACTTC
CDR3: CASSSLTDSYEQYF
D: -
V: TRBV11-2
size: many
J: TRBJ2-7
length: 14

DNA: TGCGCCAGCAGCGCCGGGACAGTGGGAGATCAGCCCCAGCATTTT
CDR3: CASSAGTVGDQPQHF
D: TRBD1
V: TRBV5-1
size: many
J: TRBJ1-5
length: 15

DNA: TGTGCCAGCAGTCCTAAGGGGAAGGGCGTGTGGCAATACGAGCAGTACTTC
CDR3: CASSPKGKGVWQYEQYF
D: -
V: TRBV6-1
size: -
J: TRBJ2-7
length: 17

DNA: TGTGCCAGCAGTGGAGGGCAGGGGAGAAACTATGGCTACACCTTC
CDR3: CASSGGQGRNYGYTF
D: -
V: TRBV2
size: many
J: TRBJ1-2
length: 15

DNA: TGTGCCAGCAGCCCCCGGGACAGGGGCACTGAAGCTTTCTTT
CDR3: CASSPRDRGTEAFF
D: TRBD1
V: TRBV3-1
size: -
J: TRBJ1-1
length: 14

DNA: TGTGCCAGCAGCCCCGCAGCGGGGTGGGAGACCCAGTACTTC
CDR3: CASSPAAGWETQYF
D: TRBD2
V: TRBV11-1
size: many
J: TRBJ2-5
length: 14